These T cell receptor beta chains were read from a single sample in a study of T cell changes during pregnancy in multiple sclerosis. Data came from immunoSEQ multiplex PCR; TCRdb stores just in-frame clones and leaves some out. The data show about 83,000 clones, 91% seen once. The specimen was PBMCs, collected in the first trimester of pregnancy. These receptor sequences come from a female donor in good health, serving as a control in a pregnancy study. Some clones in this sample may be carry-over from other donors' samples. The CDR3 runs from the conserved cysteine through the conserved F or W. Each record gives: J gene, V gene, clone size, D gene, CDR3 DNA, CDR3 protein. The D gene is left open where the match is weak. Clone sizes are given selectively: once, few, many, or a class where the clone is expanded.

J gene: TRBJ2-3; V gene: TRBV10-1; clone size: .; D gene: TRBD1; CDR3 DNA: TGCGCCAGCAGCTCCGGGACAGGGGAATCAGATACGCAGTATTTT; CDR3 protein: CASSSGTGESDTQYF
J gene: TRBJ1-5; V gene: TRBV28; clone size: .; D gene: .; CDR3 DNA: TGTGCCAGCAGGCCCGGGGGGGGCAGCAATCAGCCCCAGCATTTT; CDR3 protein: CASRPGGGSNQPQHF
J gene: TRBJ2-1; V gene: TRBV5-1; clone size: .; D gene: TRBD1; CDR3 DNA: TGCGCCAGCAGCTTATCCGGGACAGGGGTTCATGAGCAGTTCTTC; CDR3 protein: CASSLSGTGVHEQFF
J gene: TRBJ2-5; V gene: TRBV7-7; clone size: .; D gene: TRBD2; CDR3 DNA: TGTGCCAGCAGCTTAGTCGGGGGGATACAAGAGACCCAGTACTTC; CDR3 protein: CASSLVGGIQETQYF
J gene: TRBJ2-3; V gene: TRBV9; clone size: .; D gene: TRBD1; CDR3 DNA: TGTGCCAGCAGCGACAGGGGTAGGGACACAGATACGCAGTATTTT; CDR3 protein: CASSDRGRDTDTQYF
J gene: TRBJ1-3; V gene: TRBV27; clone size: .; D gene: TRBD1; CDR3 DNA: TGTGCCAGCAGTCCCTCTGCAGGGGGTGGTGGAAACACCATATATTTT; CDR3 protein: CASSPSAGGGGNTIYF
J gene: TRBJ1-1; V gene: TRBV29-1; clone size: few; D gene: .; CDR3 DNA: TGCAGCGTTGAGGGGCGTGCATACACTGAAGCTTTCTTT; CDR3 protein: CSVEGRAYTEAFF
J gene: TRBJ1-6; V gene: TRBV7-6; clone size: .; D gene: TRBD1; CDR3 DNA: TGTGCCAGCAGCTTAAAGGAGGGGGCGTATAATTCACCCCTCCACTTT; CDR3 protein: CASSLKEGAYNSPLHF
J gene: TRBJ2-5; V gene: TRBV4-3; clone size: .; D gene: .; CDR3 DNA: TGCGCCAGCAGCCAAGAACGGTGGGAGACCCAGTACTTC; CDR3 protein: CASSQERWETQYF
J gene: TRBJ1-5; V gene: TRBV28; clone size: .; D gene: .; CDR3 DNA: TGTGCCAGCAGTTTTCCCGACAGATACGGCAATCAGCCCCAGCATTTT; CDR3 protein: CASSFPDRYGNQPQHF
J gene: TRBJ1-4; V gene: TRBV2; clone size: .; D gene: .; CDR3 DNA: TGTGCCAGCAGTGAAGGTGGAGGGTTGGGGCCAACTAATGAAAAACTGTTTTTT; CDR3 protein: CASSEGGGLGPTNEKLFF
J gene: TRBJ2-1; V gene: TRBV7-6; clone size: .; D gene: .; CDR3 DNA: TGTGCCAGCAGCCTAATGGGGGGACGGTACAATGAGCAGTTCTTC; CDR3 protein: CASSLMGGRYNEQFF
J gene: TRBJ2-1; V gene: TRBV15; clone size: .; D gene: TRBD1; CDR3 DNA: TGTGCCACCAGCAGAACCGACAGGGGGCGACACAATGAGCAGTTCTTC; CDR3 protein: CATSRTDRGRHNEQFF
J gene: TRBJ2-7; V gene: TRBV27; clone size: .; D gene: TRBD1; CDR3 DNA: TGTGCCAGCAGTTCCCCCCACAGGGGGATCACTCTCGAGCAGTACTTC; CDR3 protein: CASSSPHRGITLEQYF
J gene: TRBJ2-1; V gene: TRBV7-6; clone size: once; D gene: TRBD2; CDR3 DNA: TGTGCCAGCAGCTTAGCGCTTGGCGGGGGGGGCAATGAGCAGTTCTTC; CDR3 protein: CASSLALGGGGNEQFF
J gene: TRBJ2-5; V gene: TRBV28; clone size: .; D gene: .; CDR3 DNA: TGTGCCAGCGAACCGCGGGGCCAATGGGAGACCCAGTACTTC; CDR3 protein: CASEPRGQWETQYF
J gene: TRBJ1-2; V gene: TRBV5-6; clone size: .; D gene: .; CDR3 DNA: TGTGCCAGCAGCTCCAGGGCCGGCTATGGCTACACCTTC; CDR3 protein: CASSSRAGYGYTF
J gene: TRBJ1-4; V gene: TRBV28; clone size: .; D gene: TRBD1; CDR3 DNA: TGTGCCAGCATTACTTCAGGGGGCAATAAACTGTTTTTT; CDR3 protein: CASITSGGNKLFF
J gene: TRBJ1-2; V gene: TRBV20-1; clone size: .; D gene: .; CDR3 DNA: TGCAGTGCCCCACCAGGCCATGGCTACACCTTC; CDR3 protein: CSAPPGHGYTF
J gene: TRBJ1-2; V gene: TRBV20-1; clone size: .; D gene: .; CDR3 DNA: TGCAGTGCTAGAGGGGCATATGGCTACACCTTC; CDR3 protein: CSARGAYGYTF
J gene: TRBJ1-1; V gene: TRBV28; clone size: .; D gene: .; CDR3 DNA: TGTGCCAGCAGTTTAAGGAGGCCCACTGAAGCTTTCTTT; CDR3 protein: CASSLRRPTEAFF
J gene: TRBJ1-2; V gene: TRBV19; clone size: .; D gene: TRBD1; CDR3 DNA: TGTGCCAGTAGTATGTCCCGGACAGGGGGAAATGGCTACACCTTC; CDR3 protein: CASSMSRTGGNGYTF
J gene: TRBJ2-7; V gene: TRBV5-1; clone size: few; D gene: .; CDR3 DNA: TGCGCCAGCAGCTTAGAGGCAGGGGAGCAGTACTTC; CDR3 protein: CASSLEAGEQYF
J gene: TRBJ2-3; V gene: TRBV7-8; clone size: .; D gene: .; CDR3 DNA: TGTGCCAGCAGCTTAATTCGGGGGGCGGGCACAGATACGCAGTATTTT; CDR3 protein: CASSLIRGAGTDTQYF
J gene: TRBJ2-5; V gene: TRBV7-3; clone size: .; D gene: TRBD2; CDR3 DNA: TGTGCCAGCAGCTCGGGGGGGTACCAAGAGACCCAGTACTTC; CDR3 protein: CASSSGGYQETQYF
J gene: TRBJ2-1; V gene: TRBV5-4; clone size: once; D gene: .; CDR3 DNA: TGTGCCAGCAGCTTGAGGCTGACTAGTTACAATGAGCAGTTCTTC; CDR3 protein: CASSLRLTSYNEQFF